Each of the 17 T cell receptor beta chains below was sequenced from the same sample in a study of T cell repertoires in cytomegalovirus infection. MiXCR was run by TCRdb on the reads, yielding one entry per CDR3 protein. Of around 530,000 distinct CDR3 sequences listed, 15% to 20% are singletons. Input material: CD8+ T cells from PBMCs. The origin of the receptors is a human donor in good health (CMV status not recorded). Some clones in this sample may be carry-over from other donors' samples.

A few counts support this clonotype. The gene calls are TRBV5-6 and TRBJ1-2, with 10 bases aligning to TRBD1. Trimming took 4 bases from V and 6 from J; bases not matched to a gene: 6. Germline V lookup: CDR1 SGHDT, CDR2 YYEEEE. CDR3 length: 14 residues. DNA for the CDR3: TGTGCCAGCAGCCCGGACAGGGGGTTAGATGGCTACACCTTC. Amino acids: CASSPDRGLDGYTF.

This clonotype was counted at least ten times. V and J are TRBV6-5 and TRBJ1-2, with 8 bases fitting TRBD1. Trimming at V came to 2 bases and at J to 8 bases, leaving 4 bases not matched to a gene. Germline loops: CDR1 MNHEY, CDR2 SVGAGI. This CDR3 spans 13 amino acids. The CDR3 loop reads CASSYPGGHGYTF. The DNA of the CDR3 is TGTGCCAGCAGTTACCCAGGGGGCCACGGCTACACCTTC.

V gene TRBV10-3 combines with J gene TRBJ2-5; a possible D gene is TRBD1 (6 bases). Germline V lookup: CDR1 ENHRY, CDR2 SYGVKD. V lost 6 bases, J lost 4 bases, and 18 bases lay in between. The CDR3 totals 15 residues. CDR3 DNA: TGTGCCATCAGGAAAAAGCAGGGGACCGTAGAGACCCAGTACTTC. Protein: CAIRKKQGTVETQYF.

In this sample, this clonotype turned up many times. The rearrangement joins TRBV7-8 to TRBJ1-5; D unclear. The CDR3 has 17 amino acids. Trimming removed 1 base from V and 3 bases from J, with 16 bases in between. Germline V lookup: CDR1 SGHVS, CDR2 FQNEAQ. The CDR3 loop is CASSLELAGLHNQPQHF. The CDR3 nucleotides are TGTGCCAGCAGCTTAGAGCTTGCGGGCCTCCACAATCAGCCCCAGCATTTT.

The rearrangement uses TRBV6-8 and TRBJ2-1, with D tentatively TRBD1 (5 bases). Between the trimmed V and J ends, which lost 7 bases and 3 bases, there was a span of 13 bases. This CDR3 comprises 14 residues. CDR1 is MNHGY, CDR2 SAAAGT, per germline. The CDR3 region has the DNA TGTGCCAGCAACCAGGGCGACAGCTACAATGAGCAGTTCTTC. This codes for CASNQGDSYNEQFF.

This clonotype was observed at least ten times. The V call is TRBV11-1, the J call TRBJ1-1; D remains unclear. V shed 2 bases and J shed 3 bases, with 10 bases lying between them. The CDR3 is 14 residues long. CDR1 is SGHAT, CDR2 FQDESV, per germline (reference sequence). CDR3 protein: CASSLSGRDTEAFF. The CDR3 nucleotides are TGTGCCAGCAGCTTATCGGGGAGGGACACTGAAGCTTTCTTT.

Ten or more counts support this clonotype. The chain joins TRBV7-9 to TRBJ2-7; maybe TRBD2 (6 bases). The CDR3 length is 15 residues. Germline CDR1 SEHNR, CDR2 FQNEAQ (reference sequence). V was cut by 1 base and J by 2 bases, with 12 bases left in between. This CDR3 reads CASSLGDSGTYEQYF. The CDR3 region has the DNA TGTGCCAGCAGCTTAGGGGATAGCGGAACCTACGAGCAGTACTTC.

The chain has TRBV15 and TRBJ2-1; TRBD2 matches 12 bases. Germline-derived CDR1 and CDR2 are LNHNV and YYDKDF (reference sequence). Unmatched junction bases numbered 3, after V lost 7 bases and J lost 5 bases. The length of the CDR3 is 14 residues. The CDR3 protein is CATKTSGGNNEQFF. CDR3 bases: TGTGCCACCAAGACTAGCGGGGGAAACAATGAGCAGTTCTTC.

The J gene is TRBJ1-1, the V gene TRBV11-2, with D perhaps matching TRBD1 (5 bases). In germline, CDR1 is SGHAT, CDR2 FQNNGV. Trimming shortened V by 1 base and J by 5 bases, and 11 bases separated the two germline ends. The CDR3 is 14 amino acids. Written as DNA, the CDR3 is TGTGCCAGCAGCTTAGCCCTGACAGAAACTGAAGCTTTCTTT. Translation gives CASSLALTETEAFF. Full variable domain (missing parts from reference TRBV11-2 and TRBJ1-1): EAGVAQSPRYKIIEKRQSVAFWCNPISGHATLYWYQQILGQGPKLLIQFQNNGVVDDSQLPKDRFSAERLKGVDSTLKIQPAKLEDSAVYLCASSLALTETEAFFGQGTRLTVV.

There are many counts of this clonotype. The chain couples TRBV24-1 to TRBJ2-3; D perhaps matches TRBD2 (6 bases). This CDR3 is 18 amino acids long. Germline assignment: CDR1 KGHDR and CDR2 SFDVKD. V lost 0 bases and J 3 bases, leaving 18 bases between the germline ends. The CDR3 sequence is CATSDLSEPAGLTDTQYF. In nucleotides, the CDR3 is TGTGCCACCAGTGATTTGTCTGAGCCAGCGGGCCTAACAGATACGCAGTATTTT.

The sample holds a few counts of this clonotype. The genes are TRBV6-5 and TRBJ1-4, with D perhaps matching TRBD1 (5 bases). Germline V gene data show CDR1 as MNHEY and CDR2 as SVGAGI. Deletions cut 6 bases from V and 3 bases from J, with 17 bases between. The CDR3 is made up of 16 amino acids. The CDR3: CASRPGPGPSNEKLFF. The CDR3 DNA is TGTGCCAGCAGACCGGGACCGGGCCCGTCTAATGAAAAACTGTTTTTT.

The chain carries TRBV27 and TRBJ2-1, with no clear D. V shed 3 bases and J shed 9 bases, with 12 bases lying between them. Germline V lookup: CDR1 MNHEY, CDR2 SMNVEV (reference sequence). CDR3 size: 13 residues. The CDR3 reads CASSFRRDGEQFF. The CDR3 DNA follows: TGTGCCAGCAGTTTTCGTAGGGATGGTGAGCAGTTCTTC.

In its sample, this clonotype was seen many times. The chain couples TRBV7-3 to TRBJ2-2; no reliable D call. This CDR3 has 16 amino acids. V was shortened by 1 base and J by 0 bases, with 9 bases between the two germline ends. The germline CDR1 and CDR2 sequences are SGHTA and FQGTGA. DNA for the CDR3: TGTGCCAGCAGCTTAAAGTTACCTCCGAACACCGGGGAGCTGTTTTTT. Translation: CASSLKLPPNTGELFF.

The rearrangement links TRBV6-2 or TRBV6-3 to TRBJ1-1; D is ambiguous. Germline V CDR1 and CDR2: MNHEY, SVGEGT. The CDR3 has 12 amino acids. V lost 6 bases, J lost 7 bases, and 12 bases lay in between. As DNA, the CDR3 is TGTGCCAGCAGCCCCCGCTTCCTTGAAGCTTTCTTT. Protein sequence: CASSPRFLEAFF.

The chain couples TRBV27 to TRBJ1-4, with a tentative D call TRBD1 (6 bases). Trimming shortened V by 6 bases and J by 8 bases, and 19 bases separated the two germline ends. This CDR3 spans 15 amino acids. Germline V gives CDR1 MNHEY, CDR2 SMNVEV (reference sequence). CDR3 sequence: CASSAFGGGWEKLFF. The CDR3 DNA is TGTGCCAGCAGCGCCTTTGGGGGGGGCTGGGAAAAACTGTTTTTT.

This chain connects TRBV7-9 to TRBJ1-2; 10 nucleotides agree with TRBD1. CDR1 SEHNR and CDR2 FQNEAQ come from the germline V gene (reference sequence). The V and J ends lost 1 base and 6 bases, in that order; junction bases with no gene match: 11. This CDR3 region has 17 residues. The CDR3 spells CASSLGQGARRLHGYTF. CDR3 nucleotides: TGTGCCAGCAGCTTAGGACAGGGGGCGCGAAGGCTCCATGGCTACACCTTC.

The chain couples TRBV6-1 to TRBJ2-1, with D maybe TRBD2 (5 bases). Germline values: CDR1 MNHNS, CDR2 SASEGT. The CDR3 extends over 12 amino acids. V lost 7 bases, J lost 4 bases, and 8 bases lay in between. The CDR3 spells CASTSHYNEQFF. CDR3 coding DNA: TGTGCCAGCACTAGCCATTACAATGAGCAGTTCTTC.